The present TCR beta chain was sequenced within a study of blood T cell repertoires in COVID-19 (dated by TCRdb to 2019 to 2021). For the wider study: Samples covering the acute and convalescent phases of COVID-19 were provided by collaborators in the United States, Italy and Spain. The material from the prospective study consisted of cDNA or gDNA derived from T cells, B-cell-depleted T cells, or PBMCs. Subjects who had been exposed to COVID-19, were actively infected with it, or had recovered from it provided the deeply sampled blood TCRbeta repertoires that made up the dataset. The repertoires were released in a freely available public database meant as a resource for research on the immune response to SARS-CoV-2. Samples were obtained from the ongoing ImmuneRACE study (first 160 participants) and from roughly 1,300 subjects provided by 6 global collaborators. A de-identified subject ID, COVID-19 status, age in years and sex were almost always included in the sample metadata. Where HLA class I and class II types were available, the types were taken from metadata supplied by the sample provider, not from assay-based typing. Overall results and qualifications from the work: The amount of clinical and demographic metadata varied by source and participant and was provided uncurated.

Whole blood was collected in K2EDTA tubes by collaborating institutions according to the institutions' own protocols. Collaborator samples were shipped for TCRbeta analysis as frozen whole blood, isolated PBMCs, or DNA extracted from either sample type. TCRbeta CDR3 regions were amplified from genomic DNA by means of the immunoSEQ Assay, a bias-controlled multiplex PCR. As for the original processing: Within the assay, amplification of reference gene primers was used to estimate how many nucleated cells each sample contained. To quantify the absolute abundance of each unique TCRbeta CDR3 rearrangement, sequence reads were collapsed and filtered. Productive Simpson clonality was computed per sample as the square root of Simpson's diversity index over productive rearrangements. The immuneACCESS repertoire file appears here via TCRdb, limited to in-frame rearrangements. These files lack a portion of the clones; in checked studies, under half of the deficit traces to unresolved V genes, and the cause of the others is not known. That table gives V, J and clone size, and the DNA gave D and trimming. The sample table holds about 200,000 clones, of which around 84% were seen once. Clones ranked in the top ten supply about 6% of the sample.

V loses 5 bases, J loses 8 bases, and the germline ends lie 16 bases apart. CDR1 and CDR2 are drawn from the germline V gene (reference sequence): MNHEY, SMNVEV. CDR3 length: 14 amino acids, cysteine to phenylalanine. The entry retains the CDR3 DNA only, 42 bases that are in frame from base 1. In its sample, this clone was seen once. Its antigen remains undetermined. No base-level quality is on record; no much larger clone is a single base apart. The source material was peripheral blood. The source of this sequence is a man older than 75 with acute or convalescent COVID-19. Recombination connected TRBV27 to TRBJ1-5; the D gene cannot be resolved reliably. The nucleotide sequence reads as follows: TGTGCCAGCAGTCCCCGATTGCCTATGAAGCCCCAGCATTTT. This codes for CASSPRLPMKPQHF.